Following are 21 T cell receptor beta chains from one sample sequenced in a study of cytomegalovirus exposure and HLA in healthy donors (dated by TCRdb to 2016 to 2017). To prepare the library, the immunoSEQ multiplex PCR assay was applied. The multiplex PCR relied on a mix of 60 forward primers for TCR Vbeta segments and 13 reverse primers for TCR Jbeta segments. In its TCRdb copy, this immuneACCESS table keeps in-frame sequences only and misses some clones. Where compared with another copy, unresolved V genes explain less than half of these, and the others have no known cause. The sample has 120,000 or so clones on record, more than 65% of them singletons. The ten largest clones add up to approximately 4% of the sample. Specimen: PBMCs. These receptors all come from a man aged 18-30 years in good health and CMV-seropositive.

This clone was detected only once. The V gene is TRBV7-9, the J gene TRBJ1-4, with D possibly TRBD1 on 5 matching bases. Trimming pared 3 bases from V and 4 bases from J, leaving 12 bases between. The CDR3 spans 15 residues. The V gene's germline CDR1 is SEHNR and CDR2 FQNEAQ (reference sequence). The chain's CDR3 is CASSLTSGGNEKLFF. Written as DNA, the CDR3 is TGTGCCAGCAGCTTGACGTCCGGGGGTAATGAAAAACTGTTTTTT.

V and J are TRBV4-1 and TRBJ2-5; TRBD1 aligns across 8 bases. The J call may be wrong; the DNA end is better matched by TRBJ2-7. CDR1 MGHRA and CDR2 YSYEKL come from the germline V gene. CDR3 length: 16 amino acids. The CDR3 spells CASSHPITGGGREQYF. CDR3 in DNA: TGCGCCAGCAGCCATCCAATAACAGGGGGAGGTCGCGAGCAGTACTTC.

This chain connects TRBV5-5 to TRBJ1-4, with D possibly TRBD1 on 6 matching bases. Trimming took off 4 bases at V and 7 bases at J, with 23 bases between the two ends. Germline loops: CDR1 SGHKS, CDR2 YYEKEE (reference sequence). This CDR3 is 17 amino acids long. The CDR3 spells CASSIGGRGTIGEKLFF. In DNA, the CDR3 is TGTGCCAGCAGCATTGGGGGAAGGGGGACTATCGGTGAAAAACTGTTTTTT.

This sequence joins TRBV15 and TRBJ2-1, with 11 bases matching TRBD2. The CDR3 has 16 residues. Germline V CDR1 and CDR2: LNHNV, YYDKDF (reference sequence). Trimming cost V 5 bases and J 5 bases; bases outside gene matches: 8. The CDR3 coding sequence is TGTGCCACCAGCCGGTCGGGACTAGCGGTTAACAATGAGCAGTTCTTC. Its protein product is CATSRSGLAVNNEQFF.

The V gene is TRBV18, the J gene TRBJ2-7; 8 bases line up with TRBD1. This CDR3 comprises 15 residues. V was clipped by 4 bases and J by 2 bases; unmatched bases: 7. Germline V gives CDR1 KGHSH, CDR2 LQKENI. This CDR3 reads CASSLQSRGPYEQYF. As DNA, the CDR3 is TGTGCCAGCTCACTCCAAAGCAGGGGGCCCTACGAGCAGTACTTC.

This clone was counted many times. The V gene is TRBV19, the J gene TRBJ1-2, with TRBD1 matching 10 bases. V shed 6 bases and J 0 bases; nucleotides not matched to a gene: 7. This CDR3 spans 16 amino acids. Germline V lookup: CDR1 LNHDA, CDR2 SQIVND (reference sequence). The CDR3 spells CASRRGGQGSNYGYTF. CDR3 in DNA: TGTGCCAGTAGAAGAGGGGGACAGGGGTCTAACTATGGCTACACCTTC. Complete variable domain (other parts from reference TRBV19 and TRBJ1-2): DGGITQSPKYLFRKEGQNVTLSCEQNLNHDAMYWYRQDPGQGLRLIYYSQIVNDFQKGDIAEGYSVSREKKESFPLTVTSAQKNPTAFYLCASRRGGQGSNYGYTFGSGTRLTVV.

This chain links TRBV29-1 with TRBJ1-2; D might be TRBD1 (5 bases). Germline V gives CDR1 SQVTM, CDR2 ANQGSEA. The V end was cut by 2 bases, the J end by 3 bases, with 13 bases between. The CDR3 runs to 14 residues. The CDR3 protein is CSVELAGRDYGYTF. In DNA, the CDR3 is TGCAGCGTTGAATTGGCAGGGAGGGACTATGGCTACACCTTC.

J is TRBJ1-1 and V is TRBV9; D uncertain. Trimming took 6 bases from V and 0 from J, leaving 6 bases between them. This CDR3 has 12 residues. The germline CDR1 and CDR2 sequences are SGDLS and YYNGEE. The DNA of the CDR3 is TGTGCCAGCAACCCTATGAACACTGAAGCTTTCTTT. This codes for CASNPMNTEAFF.

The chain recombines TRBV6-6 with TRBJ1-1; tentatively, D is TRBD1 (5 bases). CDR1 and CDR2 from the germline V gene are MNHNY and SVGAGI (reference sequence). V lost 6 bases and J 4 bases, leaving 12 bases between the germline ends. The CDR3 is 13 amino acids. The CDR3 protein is CASRTTRVTEAFF. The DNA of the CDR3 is TGTGCCAGCAGAACCACCAGGGTCACTGAAGCTTTCTTT.

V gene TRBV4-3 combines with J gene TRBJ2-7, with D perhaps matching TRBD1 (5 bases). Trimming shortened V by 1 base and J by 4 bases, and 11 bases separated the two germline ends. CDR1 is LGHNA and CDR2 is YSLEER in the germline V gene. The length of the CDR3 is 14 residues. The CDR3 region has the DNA TGCGCCAGCAGCCAAGGCAGGGTTGTTTACGAGCAGTACTTC. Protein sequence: CASSQGRVVYEQYF.

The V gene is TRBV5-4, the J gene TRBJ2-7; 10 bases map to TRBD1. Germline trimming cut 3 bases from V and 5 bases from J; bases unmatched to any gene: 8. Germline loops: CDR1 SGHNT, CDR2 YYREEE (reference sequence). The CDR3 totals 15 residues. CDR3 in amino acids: CASSSKTGGRNEQYF. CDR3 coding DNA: TGTGCCAGCAGCTCTAAGACAGGGGGCAGGAACGAGCAGTACTTC. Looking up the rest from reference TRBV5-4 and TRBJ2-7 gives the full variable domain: ETGVTQSPTHLIKTRGQQVTLRCSSQSGHNTVSWYQQALGQGPQFIFQYYREEENGRGNFPPRFSGLQFPNYSSELNVNALELDDSALYLCASSSKTGGRNEQYFGPGTRLTVT.

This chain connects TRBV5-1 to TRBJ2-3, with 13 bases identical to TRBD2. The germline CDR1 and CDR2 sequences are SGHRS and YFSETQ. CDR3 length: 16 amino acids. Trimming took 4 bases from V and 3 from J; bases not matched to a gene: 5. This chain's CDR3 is CASSLGLAGETDTQYF. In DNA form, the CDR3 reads TGCGCCAGCAGCCTAGGACTAGCGGGAGAAACAGATACGCAGTATTTT.

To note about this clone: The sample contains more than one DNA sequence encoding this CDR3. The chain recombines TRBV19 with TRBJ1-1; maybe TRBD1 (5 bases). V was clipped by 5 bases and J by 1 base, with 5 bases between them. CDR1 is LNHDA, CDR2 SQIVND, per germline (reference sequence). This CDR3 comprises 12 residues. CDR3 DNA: TGTGCCAGTAGTCAGGGGAACACTGAAGCTTTCTTT. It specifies CASSQGNTEAFF.

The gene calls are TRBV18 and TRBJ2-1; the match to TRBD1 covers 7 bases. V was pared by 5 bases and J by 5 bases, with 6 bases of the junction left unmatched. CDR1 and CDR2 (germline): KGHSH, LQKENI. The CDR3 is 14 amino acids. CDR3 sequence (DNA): TGTGCCAGCTCAATGTGGGGGACAGACAATGAGCAGTTCTTC. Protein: CASSMWGTDNEQFF.

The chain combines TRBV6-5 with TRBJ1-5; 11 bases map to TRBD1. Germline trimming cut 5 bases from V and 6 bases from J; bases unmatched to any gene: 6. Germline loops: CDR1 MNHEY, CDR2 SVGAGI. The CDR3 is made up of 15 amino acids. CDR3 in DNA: TGTGCCAGCAGTCCCTGGACAGGGGGCGGTCAGCCCCAGCATTTT. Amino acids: CASSPWTGGGQPQHF.

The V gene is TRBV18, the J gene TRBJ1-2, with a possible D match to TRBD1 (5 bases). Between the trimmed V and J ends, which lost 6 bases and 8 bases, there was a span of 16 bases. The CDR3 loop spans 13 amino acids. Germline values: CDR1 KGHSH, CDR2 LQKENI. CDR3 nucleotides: TGTGCCAGCTCTCAGGGTGGTCGTGGGGGCTACACCTTC. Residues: CASSQGGRGGYTF.

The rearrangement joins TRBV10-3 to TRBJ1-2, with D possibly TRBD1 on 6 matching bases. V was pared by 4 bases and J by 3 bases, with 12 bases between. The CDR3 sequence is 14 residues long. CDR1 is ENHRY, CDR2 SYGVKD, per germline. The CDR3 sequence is CAISGTGTDYGYTF. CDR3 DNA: TGTGCCATCAGTGGCACAGGGACCGACTATGGCTACACCTTC.

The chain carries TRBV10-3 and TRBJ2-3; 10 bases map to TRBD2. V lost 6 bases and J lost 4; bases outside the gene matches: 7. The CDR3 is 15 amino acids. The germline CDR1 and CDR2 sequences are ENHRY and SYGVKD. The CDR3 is CAISILAGGSDTQYF. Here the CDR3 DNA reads TGTGCCATCAGCATTTTAGCGGGGGGTTCAGATACGCAGTATTTT.

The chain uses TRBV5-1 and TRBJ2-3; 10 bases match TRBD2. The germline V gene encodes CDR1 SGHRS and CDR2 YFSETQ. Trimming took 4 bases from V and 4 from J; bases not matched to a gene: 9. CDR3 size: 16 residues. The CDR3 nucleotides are TGCGCCAGCAGCCCCCCGACCAGCGGGGGGGCAGATACGCAGTATTTT. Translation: CASSPPTSGGADTQYF. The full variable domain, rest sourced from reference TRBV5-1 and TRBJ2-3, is KAGVTQTPRYLIKTRGQQVTLSCSPISGHRSVSWYQQTPGQGLQFLFEYFSETQRNKGNFPGRFSGRQFSNSRSEMNVSTLELGDSALYLCASSPPTSGGADTQYFGPGTRLTVL.

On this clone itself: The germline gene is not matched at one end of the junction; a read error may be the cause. The CDR3 sequence: CASSQRSRETQYF. The CDR3 nucleotides are TGTGCTAGCAGCCAACGGTCACGAGAGACCCAGTACTTC. The V and J genes are TRBV7-7 and TRBJ2-5; D remains ambiguous. The germline V gene has CDR1 SSHAT and CDR2 FNYEAQ (reference sequence). CDR3 length equals 13 residues.

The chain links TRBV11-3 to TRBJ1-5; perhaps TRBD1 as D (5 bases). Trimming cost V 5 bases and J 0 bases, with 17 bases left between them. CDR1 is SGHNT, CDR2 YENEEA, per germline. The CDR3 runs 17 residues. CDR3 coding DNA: TGTGCCAGCAGCATGGGGAACAGGTTTCTTAGCAATCAGCCCCAGCATTTT. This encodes CASSMGNRFLSNQPQHF.